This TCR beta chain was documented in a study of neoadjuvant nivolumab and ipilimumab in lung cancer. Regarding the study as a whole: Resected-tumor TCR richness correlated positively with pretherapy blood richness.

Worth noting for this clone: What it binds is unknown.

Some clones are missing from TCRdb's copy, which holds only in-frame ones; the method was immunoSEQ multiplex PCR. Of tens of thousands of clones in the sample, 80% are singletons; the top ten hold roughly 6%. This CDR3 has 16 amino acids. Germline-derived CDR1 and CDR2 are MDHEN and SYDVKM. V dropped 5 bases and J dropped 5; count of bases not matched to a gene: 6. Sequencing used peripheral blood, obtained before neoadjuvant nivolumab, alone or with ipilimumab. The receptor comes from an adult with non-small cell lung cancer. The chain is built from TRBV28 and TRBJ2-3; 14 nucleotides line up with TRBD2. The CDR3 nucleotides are TGTGCCAGCAGTCGGACTAGCGGGGGGTGGGGAGATACGCAGTATTTT. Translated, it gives CASSRTSGGWGDTQYF.